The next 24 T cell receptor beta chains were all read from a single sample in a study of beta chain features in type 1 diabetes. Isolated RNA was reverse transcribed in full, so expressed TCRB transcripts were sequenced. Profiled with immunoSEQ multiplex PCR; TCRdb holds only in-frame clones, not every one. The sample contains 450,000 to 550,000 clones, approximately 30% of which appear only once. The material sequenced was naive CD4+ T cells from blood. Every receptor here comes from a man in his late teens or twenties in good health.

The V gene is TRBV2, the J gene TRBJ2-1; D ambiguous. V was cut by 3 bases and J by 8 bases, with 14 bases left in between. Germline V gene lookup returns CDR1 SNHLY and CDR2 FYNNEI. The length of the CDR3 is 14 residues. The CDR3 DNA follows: TGTGCCAGCAGTGATAAGACCCGGAGCCATGAGCAGTTCTTC. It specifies CASSDKTRSHEQFF.

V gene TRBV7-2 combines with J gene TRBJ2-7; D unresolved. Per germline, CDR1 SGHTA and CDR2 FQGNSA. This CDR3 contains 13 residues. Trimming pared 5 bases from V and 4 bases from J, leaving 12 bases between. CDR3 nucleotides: TGTGCCAGCAGCACCGGTCCCGGGTACGAGCAGTACTTC. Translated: CASSTGPGYEQYF.

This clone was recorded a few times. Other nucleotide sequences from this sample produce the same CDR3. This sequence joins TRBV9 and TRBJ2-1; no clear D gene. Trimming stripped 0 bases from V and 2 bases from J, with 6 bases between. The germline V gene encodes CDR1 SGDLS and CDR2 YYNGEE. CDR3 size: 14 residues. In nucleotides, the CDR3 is TGTGCCAGCAGCGTAGATTTGACCTACAATGAGCAGTTCTTC. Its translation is CASSVDLTYNEQFF.

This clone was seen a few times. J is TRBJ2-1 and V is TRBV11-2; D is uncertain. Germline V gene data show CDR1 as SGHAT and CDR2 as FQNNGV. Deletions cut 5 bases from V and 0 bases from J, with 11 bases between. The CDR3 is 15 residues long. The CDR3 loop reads CASSPTYISYNEQFF. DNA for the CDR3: TGTGCCAGCAGCCCGACCTATATCTCCTACAATGAGCAGTTCTTC.

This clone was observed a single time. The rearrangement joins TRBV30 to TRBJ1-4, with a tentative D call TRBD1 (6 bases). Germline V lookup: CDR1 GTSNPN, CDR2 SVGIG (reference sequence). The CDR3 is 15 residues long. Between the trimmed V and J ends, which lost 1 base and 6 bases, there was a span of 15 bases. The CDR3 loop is CAWSGPWTADEKLFF. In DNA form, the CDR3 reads TGTGCCTGGAGTGGCCCTTGGACAGCAGATGAAAAACTGTTTTTT.

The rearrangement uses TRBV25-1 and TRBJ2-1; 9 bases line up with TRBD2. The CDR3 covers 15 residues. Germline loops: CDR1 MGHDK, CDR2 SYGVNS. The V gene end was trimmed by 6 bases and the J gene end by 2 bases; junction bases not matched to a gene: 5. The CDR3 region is CASRGSGGTYNEQFF. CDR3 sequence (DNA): TGTGCCAGCAGGGGGAGCGGGGGGACCTACAATGAGCAGTTCTTC.

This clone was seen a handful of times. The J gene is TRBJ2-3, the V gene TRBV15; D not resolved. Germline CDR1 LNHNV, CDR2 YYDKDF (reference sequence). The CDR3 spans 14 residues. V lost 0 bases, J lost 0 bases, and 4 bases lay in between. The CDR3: CATSREISTDTQYF. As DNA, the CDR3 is TGTGCCACCAGCAGAGAAATTAGCACAGATACGCAGTATTTT.

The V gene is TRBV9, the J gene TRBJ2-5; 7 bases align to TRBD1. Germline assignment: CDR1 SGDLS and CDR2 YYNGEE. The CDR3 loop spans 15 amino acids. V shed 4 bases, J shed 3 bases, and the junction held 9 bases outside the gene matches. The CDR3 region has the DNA TGTGCCAGCAGCTTTCGGACAGGTTGGGAAGAGACCCAGTACTTC. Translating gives CASSFRTGWEETQYF. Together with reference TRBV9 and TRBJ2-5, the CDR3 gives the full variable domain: DSGVTQTPKHLITATGQRVTLRCSPRSGDLSVYWYQQSLDQGLQFLIQYYNGEERAKGNILERFSAQQFPDLHSELNLSSLELGDSALYFCASSFRTGWEETQYFGPGTRLLVL.

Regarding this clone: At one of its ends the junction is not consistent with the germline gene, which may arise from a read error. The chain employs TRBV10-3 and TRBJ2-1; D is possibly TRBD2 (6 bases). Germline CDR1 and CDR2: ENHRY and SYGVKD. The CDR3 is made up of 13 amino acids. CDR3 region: CDISAGIEDEQFF. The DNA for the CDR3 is TGTGACATCAGTGCGGGAATTGAAGATGAGCAGTTCTTC.

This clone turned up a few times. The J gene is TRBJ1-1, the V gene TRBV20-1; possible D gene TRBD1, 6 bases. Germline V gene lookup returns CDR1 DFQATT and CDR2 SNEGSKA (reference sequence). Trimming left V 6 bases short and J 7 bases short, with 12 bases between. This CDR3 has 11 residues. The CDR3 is CSAPRGDEAFF. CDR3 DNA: TGCAGTGCCCCAAGGGGGGATGAAGCTTTCTTT.

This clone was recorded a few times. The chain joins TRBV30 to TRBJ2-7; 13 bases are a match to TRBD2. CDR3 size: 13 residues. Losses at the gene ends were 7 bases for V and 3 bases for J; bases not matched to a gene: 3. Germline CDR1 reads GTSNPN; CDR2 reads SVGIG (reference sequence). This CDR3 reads CASGLAGIYEQYF. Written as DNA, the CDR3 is TGTGCCTCGGGACTAGCGGGAATCTACGAGCAGTACTTC.

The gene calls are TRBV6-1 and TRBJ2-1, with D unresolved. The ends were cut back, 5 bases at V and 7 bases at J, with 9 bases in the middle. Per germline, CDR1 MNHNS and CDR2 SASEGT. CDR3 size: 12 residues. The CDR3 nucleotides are TGTGCCAGCAGTAGGGCTGGGAATGAGCAGTTCTTC. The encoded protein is CASSRAGNEQFF.

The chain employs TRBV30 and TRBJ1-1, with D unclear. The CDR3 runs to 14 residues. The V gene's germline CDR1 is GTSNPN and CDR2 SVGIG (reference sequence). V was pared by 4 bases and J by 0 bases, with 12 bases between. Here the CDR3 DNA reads TGTGCCTGGACCCGTAGCCTCATGAACACTGAAGCTTTCTTT. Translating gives CAWTRSLMNTEAFF.

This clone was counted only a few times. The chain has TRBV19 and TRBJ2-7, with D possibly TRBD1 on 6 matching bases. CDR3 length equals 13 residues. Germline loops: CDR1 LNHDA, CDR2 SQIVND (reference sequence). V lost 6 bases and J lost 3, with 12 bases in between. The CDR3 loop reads CASSGDTDYEQYF. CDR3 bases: TGTGCCAGTAGCGGGGACACCGACTACGAGCAGTACTTC.

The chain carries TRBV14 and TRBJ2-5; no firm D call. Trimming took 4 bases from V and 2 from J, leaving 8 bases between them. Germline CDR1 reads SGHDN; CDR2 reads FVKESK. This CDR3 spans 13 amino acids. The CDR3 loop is CASSRSEQETQYF. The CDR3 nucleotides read TGTGCCAGCAGCCGCTCCGAGCAAGAGACCCAGTACTTC. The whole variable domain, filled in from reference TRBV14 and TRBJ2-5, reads EAGVTQFPSHSVIEKGQTVTLRCDPISGHDNLYWYRRVMGKEIKFLLHFVKESKQDESGMPNNRFLAERTGGTYSTLKVQPAELEDSGVYFCASSRSEQETQYFGPGTRLLVL.

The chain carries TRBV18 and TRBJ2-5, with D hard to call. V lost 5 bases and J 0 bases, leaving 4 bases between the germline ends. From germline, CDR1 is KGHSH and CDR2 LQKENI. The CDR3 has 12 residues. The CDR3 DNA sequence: TGTGCCAGCTCATCAAACCAAGAGACCCAGTACTTC. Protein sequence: CASSSNQETQYF.

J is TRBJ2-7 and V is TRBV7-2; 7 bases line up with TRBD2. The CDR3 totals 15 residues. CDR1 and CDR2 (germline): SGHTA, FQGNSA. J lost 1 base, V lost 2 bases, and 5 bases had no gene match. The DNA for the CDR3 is TGTGCCAGCAGCTTACGGGGACTAAGTTCCTACGAGCAGTACTTC. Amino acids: CASSLRGLSSYEQYF.

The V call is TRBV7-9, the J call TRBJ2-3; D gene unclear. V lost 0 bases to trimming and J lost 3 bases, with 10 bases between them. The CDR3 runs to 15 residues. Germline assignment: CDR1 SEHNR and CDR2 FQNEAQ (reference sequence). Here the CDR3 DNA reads TGTGCCAGCAGCTTAGCGCTGGGTCATACAGATACGCAGTATTTT. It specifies CASSLALGHTDTQYF. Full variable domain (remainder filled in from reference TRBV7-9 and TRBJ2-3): DTGVSQNPRHKITKRGQNVTFRCDPISEHNRLYWYRQTLGQGPEFLTYFQNEAQLEKSRLLSDRFSAERPKGSFSTLEIQRTEQGDSAMYLCASSLALGHTDTQYFGPGTRLTVL.

CDR3 in amino acids: CAWTGTGDYEQYF. The CDR3, as DNA: TGTGCCTGGACCGGGACAGGGGACTACGAGCAGTACTTC. The rearrangement joins TRBV30 to TRBJ2-7, with 10 bases identical to TRBD1. The CDR3 sequence is 13 residues long. The germline gives CDR1 GTSNPN, CDR2 SVGIG (reference sequence). Trimming cost V 4 bases and J 3 bases; bases outside gene matches: 3.

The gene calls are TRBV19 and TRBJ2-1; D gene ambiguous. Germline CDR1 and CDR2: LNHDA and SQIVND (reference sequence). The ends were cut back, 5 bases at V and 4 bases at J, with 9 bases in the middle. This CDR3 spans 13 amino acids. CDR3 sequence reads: CASSSLGYNEQFF. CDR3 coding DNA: TGTGCCAGTAGTTCCCTTGGATACAATGAGCAGTTCTTC.

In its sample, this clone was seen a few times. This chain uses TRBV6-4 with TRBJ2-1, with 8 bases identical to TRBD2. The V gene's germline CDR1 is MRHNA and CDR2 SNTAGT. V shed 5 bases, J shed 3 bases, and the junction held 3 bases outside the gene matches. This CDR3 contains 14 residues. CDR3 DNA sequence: TGTGCCAGCAGTCGCCTAGCGGGCTACAATGAGCAGTTCTTC. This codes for CASSRLAGYNEQFF.

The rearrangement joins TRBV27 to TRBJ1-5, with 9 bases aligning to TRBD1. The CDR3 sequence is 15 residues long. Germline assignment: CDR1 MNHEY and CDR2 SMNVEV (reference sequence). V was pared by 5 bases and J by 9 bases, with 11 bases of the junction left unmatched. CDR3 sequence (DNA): TGTGCCAGCAGTAAGGGGTGGACAGGGGTTCGGCCCCAGCATTTT. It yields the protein CASSKGWTGVRPQHF.

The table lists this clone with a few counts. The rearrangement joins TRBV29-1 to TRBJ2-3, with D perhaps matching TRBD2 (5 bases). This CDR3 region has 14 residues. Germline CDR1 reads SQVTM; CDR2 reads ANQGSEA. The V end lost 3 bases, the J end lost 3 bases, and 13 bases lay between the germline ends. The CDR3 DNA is TGCAGCGTTGACCGGGGTGTCGGGACAGATACGCAGTATTTT. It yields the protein CSVDRGVGTDTQYF.

Here the CDR3 DNA reads TGCGCCAGCAGCTTTCCGGGACAGGGGGCCGGGACGACCTACGAGCAGTACTTC. Encoded protein: CASSFPGQGAGTTYEQYF. The chain joins TRBV5-1 to TRBJ2-7; 12 bases fit TRBD1. V lost 2 bases to trimming and J lost 2 bases; unmatched junction nucleotides: 11. The length of the CDR3 is 18 residues. Germline V lookup: CDR1 SGHRS, CDR2 YFSETQ.